This is a list of T cell receptor beta chains from one sample in a study of T cells in tuberculosis. Measured with immunoSEQ multiplex PCR; TCRdb has only the in-frame clones, and not every one. The data contain about 33,000 clones, around 95% of them seen just once; the ten biggest clones take up over 2%. Material for sequencing was PBMCs. These receptor sequences come from a donor between 5 and 29 years old with latent tuberculosis or without tuberculosis infection. CDR3s leave out the opening cysteine and the closing phenylalanine or tryptophan. The order of the fields is CDR3 protein, V gene, CDR3 length, D gene. D genes are given only for firm matches.

cdr3_aa: ASSQSVGTAKNIQY
v_call: TRBV14
cdr3_length: 14
d_call: TRBD1

cdr3_aa: AWSVTHTGQPQH
v_call: TRBV30
cdr3_length: 12
d_call: -

cdr3_aa: AISEELAGNEQF
v_call: TRBV10-3
cdr3_length: 12
d_call: TRBD2

cdr3_aa: ASSQGGRARNEQF
v_call: TRBV5-1
cdr3_length: 13
d_call: -

cdr3_aa: ASSVVLGGTEAF
v_call: TRBV2
cdr3_length: 12
d_call: -

cdr3_aa: ASSLGQGDEQF
v_call: TRBV7-7
cdr3_length: 11
d_call: -

cdr3_aa: ASSLLAAFPYEQY
v_call: TRBV27
cdr3_length: 13
d_call: -

cdr3_aa: SVVRTGTFYEQY
v_call: TRBV29-1
cdr3_length: 12
d_call: TRBD1

cdr3_aa: AVRRGSTDTQY
v_call: TRBV27
cdr3_length: 11
d_call: -

cdr3_aa: ASSLVGASNYGYT
v_call: TRBV7-9
cdr3_length: 13
d_call: -

cdr3_aa: ASRGGLGSSEQF
v_call: TRBV2
cdr3_length: 12
d_call: TRBD2

cdr3_aa: STIPTGSSGNTIY
v_call: TRBV29-1
cdr3_length: 13
d_call: -

cdr3_aa: ASSFGVGSEAF
v_call: TRBV11-2
cdr3_length: 11
d_call: -

cdr3_aa: AISEFGRRGNTEAF
v_call: TRBV10-3
cdr3_length: 14
d_call: -

cdr3_aa: ASSFGGSSYNEQF
v_call: TRBV5-4
cdr3_length: 13
d_call: -

cdr3_aa: ASSPPLPGEAF
v_call: TRBV18
cdr3_length: 11
d_call: -

cdr3_aa: ASSESTVNYGYT
v_call: TRBV9
cdr3_length: 12
d_call: -

cdr3_aa: ASSPSTSPYEQY
v_call: TRBV7-8
cdr3_length: 12
d_call: -

cdr3_aa: ASRRGLYEQY
v_call: TRBV2
cdr3_length: 10
d_call: -

cdr3_aa: ASSDGGLAVETQY
v_call: TRBV2
cdr3_length: 13
d_call: TRBD2

cdr3_aa: SVTFQQGYGYT
v_call: TRBV29-1
cdr3_length: 11
d_call: -

cdr3_aa: AISAGTSGSGVTDTQY
v_call: TRBV10-3
cdr3_length: 16
d_call: TRBD2

cdr3_aa: ASSVTVAYEQY
v_call: TRBV6-5
cdr3_length: 11
d_call: -

cdr3_aa: ASPGGGGAYEQY
v_call: TRBV10-1
cdr3_length: 12
d_call: -

cdr3_aa: ASSSERLGTDTQY
v_call: TRBV2
cdr3_length: 13
d_call: -

cdr3_aa: AWSVSGGRLGAQH
v_call: TRBV30
cdr3_length: 13
d_call: -

cdr3_aa: ASSPRPGQGNNEQF
v_call: TRBV23-1
cdr3_length: 14
d_call: TRBD1

cdr3_aa: ASGSMTGGSDNEQF
v_call: TRBV12-5
cdr3_length: 14
d_call: TRBD1

cdr3_aa: ARTNLPGLAGNTGELF
v_call: TRBV19
cdr3_length: 16
d_call: TRBD2

cdr3_aa: ASSWAGGGGEQF
v_call: TRBV27
cdr3_length: 12
d_call: TRBD2

cdr3_aa: ASSIAGRGNEQY
v_call: TRBV19
cdr3_length: 12
d_call: -

cdr3_aa: ASRHTSGGAPGELF
v_call: TRBV4-3
cdr3_length: 14
d_call: TRBD2

cdr3_aa: SASSEDIQY
v_call: TRBV20-1
cdr3_length: 9
d_call: -